This T cell receptor beta chain appears in the sequencing data of a study of T-cell memory formation after mild COVID-19. CDR3 size: 17 residues. Germline CDR1 and CDR2: MNHEY and SVGAGI. The V gene end was trimmed by 0 bases and the J gene end by 2 bases; junction bases not matched to a gene: 6. This clonotype showed up just a few times. Each CDR3 protein gets one entry after TCRdb re-called the 5' RACE reads with MiXCR. The table records about 240,000 distinct CDR3 sequences, roughly a tenth of them present only once. The sequence was collected from a man younger than 35 who had mild COVID-19 (a few samples of this study predate the infection). Cell type and time point are not known. The gene calls are TRBV6-5 and TRBJ2-3; 9 bases agree with TRBD2. Sequenced material: PBMCs or a T cell subset sorted from them (not recorded which). The CDR3 spells CASSYSRLAGITDTQYF. The CDR3 DNA follows: TGTGCCAGCAGTTACTCGAGGCTAGCGGGGATCACAGATACGCAGTATTTT.